What follows are 14 T cell receptor beta chains derived from one specimen sequenced in a study of CD8 T cells in ankylosing spondylitis. Study-level findings and limits: What seemed typical of ankylosing spondylitis blood was a TCR beta motif built from several highly homologous variants.

Using its own MiXCR run on the 5' RACE reads, TCRdb lists one record per CDR3 protein. The repertoire holds roughly 700,000 distinct CDR3 sequences, 19% seen once, with roughly a fifth in the top ten. No antigen has been identified for these receptors. Sequencing was carried out using blood, either unsorted or a sorted T cell fraction (not recorded which). Receptors originate from a male donor with ankylosing spondylitis.

The chain recombines TRBV6-1 with TRBJ1-1; 9 nucleotides line up with TRBD1. The CDR3 contains 16 residues. CDR1 MNHNS and CDR2 SASEGT come from the germline V gene. Trimming at V came to 7 bases and at J to 1 base, leaving 10 bases not matched to a gene. The CDR3 is CASNRGLQGANTEAFF. The CDR3 nucleotides are TGTGCCAGCAACAGGGGGCTACAGGGGGCGAACACTGAAGCTTTCTTT.

This clonotype was counted a few times. The V and J genes are TRBV4-1 and TRBJ2-2; D unclear. Germline V CDR1 and CDR2: MGHRA, YSYEKL. This CDR3 contains 16 residues. V was trimmed by 4 bases and J by 4 bases, leaving 16 bases between them. The CDR3 DNA reads as TGCGCCAGCAGCCCCTACCCAAAGACATCCACCGGGGAGCTGTTTTTT. Protein sequence: CASSPYPKTSTGELFF.

The chain couples TRBV7-2 to TRBJ2-1; D assignment may be TRBD1 or TRBD2 (5 bases each). Trimming stripped 5 bases from V and 9 bases from J, with 14 bases between. CDR3 length: 13 amino acids. Germline V gene lookup returns CDR1 SGHTA and CDR2 FQGNSA. The CDR3 loop is CASSIGPGAEQFF. The CDR3 DNA follows: TGTGCCAGCAGCATCGGGCCCGGGGCTGAGCAGTTCTTC. The full variable domain, with the rest looked up from reference TRBV7-2 and TRBJ2-1, is GAGVSQSPSNKVTEKGKDVELRCDPISGHTALYWYRQSLGQGLEFLIYFQGNSAPDKSGLPSDRFSAERTGGSVSTLTIQRTQQEDSAVYLCASSIGPGAEQFFGPGTRLTVL.

The V and J genes are TRBV3-1 and TRBJ2-7; D unclear. The CDR3 is made up of 14 amino acids. CDR1 and CDR2 (germline): LGHDT, YNNKEL (reference sequence). V was trimmed by 1 base and J by 5 bases, leaving 12 bases between them. CDR3 DNA sequence: TGTGCCAGCAGCCAAGGGCTTCCGTCCCACGAGCAGTACTTC. Residues: CASSQGLPSHEQYF.

This rearrangement joins TRBV5-6 to TRBJ2-7; D might be TRBD2 (6 bases). Between the trimmed V and J ends, which lost 0 bases and 1 base, there was a span of 11 bases. Germline V gene lookup returns CDR1 SGHDT and CDR2 YYEEEE. The CDR3 totals 15 residues. The CDR3 DNA sequence: TGTGCCAGCAGCTTGGGGACTACCCAATCCTACGAGCAGTACTTC. Amino acid sequence: CASSLGTTQSYEQYF.

The genes are TRBV9 and TRBJ2-7; 12 bases are shared with TRBD2. Germline trimming cut 2 bases from V and 4 bases from J; bases unmatched to any gene: 4. CDR3 size: 15 residues. Germline V gene sequence: CDR1 SGDLS, CDR2 YYNGEE. This chain's CDR3 is CASSVTSGGDYEQYF. The CDR3, as DNA: TGTGCCAGCAGCGTGACTAGCGGGGGAGATTACGAGCAGTACTTC.

V usage is TRBV11-1 and J usage is TRBJ2-5; perhaps TRBD2 as D (6 bases). Trimming removed 7 bases from V and 4 bases from J, with 31 bases in between. CDR1 is SGHAT and CDR2 is FQDESV in the germline V gene (reference sequence). The CDR3 is 19 amino acids. Written as DNA, the CDR3 is TGTGCCAGCACAACGTCGGCGGGGTCCAGAGAGTACTTCCCAGAGACCCAGTACTTC. Its protein is CASTTSAGSREYFPETQYF.

This chain joins TRBV4-2 and TRBJ2-2, with unresolved D. Trimming removed 3 bases from V and 4 bases from J, with 9 bases in between. The CDR3 extends over 14 amino acids. The germline V gene encodes CDR1 LGHNA and CDR2 YNFKEQ. CDR3 coding DNA: TGTGCCAGCAGCCAGGCCGAGAGCACCGGGGAGCTGTTTTTT. Its protein product is CASSQAESTGELFF.

This clonotype was seen a few times. The J gene is TRBJ1-5, the V gene TRBV12-3 or TRBV12-4; D gene unclear. Trimming shortened V by 3 bases and J by 5 bases, and 14 bases separated the two germline ends. The CDR3 runs 15 residues. CDR3 in amino acids: CASSFRAGWDQPQHF. The CDR3 coding sequence is TGTGCCAGCAGTTTCCGAGCCGGGTGGGATCAGCCCCAGCATTTT.

The chain is built from TRBV12-3 or TRBV12-4 and TRBJ2-1; 9 positions agree with TRBD2. The CDR3 length is 16 residues. With 6 bases clipped from V and 1 base from J, the junction kept 7 bases outside the gene matches. Here the CDR3 DNA reads TGTGCCAGCAGCACCCGGACTAGCGCTTCCTACAATGAGCAGTTCTTC. Its protein product is CASSTRTSASYNEQFF.

The chain joins TRBV5-1 to TRBJ2-5, with 7 bases matching TRBD1. Germline loops: CDR1 SGHRS, CDR2 YFSETQ. The CDR3 contains 15 residues. V shed 5 bases and J 2 bases; nucleotides not matched to a gene: 9. CDR3 protein: CASRLTGALQETQYF. The CDR3 nucleotides read TGCGCCAGCAGGCTTACAGGGGCACTACAAGAGACCCAGTACTTC.

The rearrangement links TRBV12-3 or TRBV12-4 to TRBJ2-3, with 7 bases matching TRBD2. The ends lost 8 bases at V and 8 bases at J; junction bases unmatched: 10. The CDR3 has 13 residues. This CDR3 reads CASARDYPRTQYF. CDR3 nucleotide sequence: TGTGCCAGCGCCCGGGACTACCCCCGTACGCAGTATTTT.

The gene calls are TRBV5-1 and TRBJ2-3, with D possibly being TRBD2 (5 bases). This CDR3 spans 13 amino acids. CDR1 and CDR2 (germline): SGHRS, YFSETQ. V was trimmed by 4 bases and J by 1 base, leaving 7 bases between them. The CDR3 loop reads CASSNGGTDTQYF. For the CDR3, the DNA is TGCGCCAGCAGCAACGGGGGCACAGATACGCAGTATTTT.

The chain combines TRBV6-5 with TRBJ1-6; 7 nucleotides line up with TRBD1. CDR1 is MNHEY, CDR2 SVGAGI, per germline. Trimming cost V 4 bases and J 0 bases; bases outside gene matches: 9. The CDR3 covers 18 residues. The CDR3 is CASSLRGQASSYNSPLHF. The CDR3, as DNA: TGTGCCAGCAGTTTACGCGGACAGGCAAGCTCCTATAATTCACCCCTCCACTTT.